This entry lists 15 T cell receptor beta chains sequenced from one sample in a study of CD8 T cells in Susac syndrome (dated by TCRdb to the late 2010s). Preparation of the library involved the immunoSEQ multiplex PCR assay. RNA was extracted using the RNeasy kit, and roughly 0.5 to 1 ug of the RNA was reverse transcribed with random hexamers. TCRdb reprocessed the public reads (quality trimming at Q25 with fastp, clone calling with MiXCR) and kept in-frame beta chains. CDR3 protein duplicates are merged, each entry listing the most common genes and DNA. For this sample there are some 63,000 distinct CDR3 sequences; approximately 93% appear just once. The ten biggest clones cover around 0.6% of the sample. Sequencing was carried out using CD8+ T cells from PBMCs. The receptors derive from a human donor with multiple sclerosis.

The CDR3 DNA reads as TGCAGCGTTGAGGCGACCACCGGGACAGGGAGCTCCTACGAGCAGTACTTC. It is translated as CSVEATTGTGSSYEQYF. V gene TRBV29-1 combines with J gene TRBJ2-7; 9 bases match TRBD1. The CDR3 extends over 17 amino acids. V lost 3 bases and J lost 0; bases outside the gene matches: 12. The germline V gene has CDR1 SQVTM and CDR2 ANQGSEA.

V and J are TRBV24-1 and TRBJ2-2, with 9 positions matching TRBD1. Trimming at V came to 3 bases and at J to 3 bases, leaving 4 bases not matched to a gene. Germline V gives CDR1 KGHDR, CDR2 SFDVKD. This CDR3 is 16 amino acids long. CDR3 protein: CATSDPGQGDTGELFF. CDR3 sequence (DNA): TGTGCCACCAGTGATCCGGGACAGGGAGACACCGGGGAGCTGTTTTTT.

This chain joins TRBV9 and TRBJ2-3, with no clear D. CDR3 length: 15 residues. Germline V gives CDR1 SGDLS, CDR2 YYNGEE. Trimming stripped 0 bases from V and 0 bases from J, with 8 bases between. DNA for the CDR3: TGTGCCAGCAGCGTAGGGCAGGATAGCACAGATACGCAGTATTTT. Encoded protein: CASSVGQDSTDTQYF. The entire variable domain, with the rest obtained from reference TRBV9 and TRBJ2-3, is as follows: DSGVTQTPKHLITATGQRVTLRCSPRSGDLSVYWYQQSLDQGLQFLIQYYNGEERAKGNILERFSAQQFPDLHSELNLSSLELGDSALYFCASSVGQDSTDTQYFGPGTRLTVL.

The CDR3 DNA reads as TGTGCCAGCAGCGAGACAGGCTACGAGCAGTACTTC. Translated: CASSETGYEQYF. V and J are TRBV9 and TRBJ2-7, with D possibly being TRBD1 (6 bases). V lost 3 bases and J lost 3, with 7 bases in between. CDR3 length equals 12 residues. In germline, CDR1 is SGDLS, CDR2 YYNGEE.

This chain joins TRBV29-1 and TRBJ2-3, with D maybe TRBD2 (5 bases). The length of the CDR3 is 13 residues. Trimming took 5 bases from V and 6 from J, leaving 15 bases between them. Per the germline V gene, CDR1 is SQVTM and CDR2 is ANQGSEA. The CDR3 protein is CSVPASWEDTQYF. DNA for the CDR3: TGCAGCGTTCCCGCTAGCTGGGAGGATACGCAGTATTTT.

The CDR3 spells CASNQEGTGMNTEAFF. In nucleotides, the CDR3 is TGTGCCAGCAACCAGGAGGGGACAGGGATGAACACTGAAGCTTTCTTT. This rearrangement joins TRBV3-1 to TRBJ1-1; 9 bases are shared with TRBD1. This CDR3 contains 16 residues. Germline V gene data show CDR1 as LGHDT and CDR2 as YNNKEL (reference sequence). V gave up 7 bases and J gave up 0 bases; unmatched junction bases: 9.

The CDR3 here is CASSLTRGHEQYF. The CDR3, as DNA: TGCGCCAGCAGCTTGACCAGGGGCCACGAGCAGTACTTC. The rearrangement uses TRBV5-1 and TRBJ2-7; possibly TRBD1 for D (6 bases). V was shortened by 1 base and J by 5 bases, with 10 bases between the two germline ends. Looked up from germline, CDR1 is SGHRS and CDR2 is YFSETQ. The CDR3 is 13 amino acids.

V is TRBV7-9 and J is TRBJ2-7; 9 positions match TRBD1. The germline gives CDR1 SEHNR, CDR2 FQNEAQ (reference sequence). The ends lost 4 bases at V and 4 bases at J; junction bases unmatched: 20. This CDR3 is built from 19 residues. CDR3 loop: CASSWFFSGTGSESYEQYF. CDR3 bases: TGTGCCAGCAGCTGGTTCTTTTCCGGGACAGGGAGCGAATCGTACGAGCAGTACTTC.

The rearrangement joins TRBV6-5 to TRBJ1-2; D is unresolved. V lost 6 bases and J 4 bases, leaving 18 bases between the germline ends. CDR3 length: 15 amino acids. Germline CDR1 and CDR2: MNHEY and SVGAGI. The CDR3 region has the DNA TGTGCCAGCAGCCCCACAGCGGGTGGGATCTATGGCTACACCTTC. It yields the protein CASSPTAGGIYGYTF.

The V call is TRBV9, the J call TRBJ2-7; 9 bases agree with TRBD1. The germline V gene has CDR1 SGDLS and CDR2 YYNGEE. This CDR3 is built from 15 residues. V was pared by 0 bases and J by 6 bases, with 7 bases of the junction left unmatched. The CDR3 DNA sequence: TGTGCCAGCAGCGTAGGAAGACAGGGGGAGGCCGAGCAGTACTTC. It encodes CASSVGRQGEAEQYF.

In nucleotides, the CDR3 is TGCAGCGTTGAAGAGGGCGGCTACACCTTC. This translates into CSVEEGGYTF. The gene calls are TRBV29-1 and TRBJ1-2, with D unclear. Per germline, CDR1 SQVTM and CDR2 ANQGSEA. Deletions cut 0 bases from V and 8 bases from J, with 4 bases between. CDR3 length equals 10 residues.

The rearrangement joins TRBV30 to TRBJ2-3; possible D gene TRBD2, 6 bases. Germline V gene data show CDR1 as GTSNPN and CDR2 as SVGIG (reference sequence). The CDR3 consists of 16 residues. Trimming took off 1 base at V and 1 base at J, with 15 bases between the two ends. The CDR3: CAWSEGRGTRTDTQYF. As DNA, the CDR3 is TGTGCCTGGAGTGAAGGTCGGGGGACGCGCACAGATACGCAGTATTTT.

This clonotype was counted once. The chain employs TRBV2 and TRBJ2-5, with D hard to call. V was clipped by 1 base and J by 4 bases, with 7 bases between them. The CDR3 runs 13 residues. Germline V gene data show CDR1 as SNHLY and CDR2 as FYNNEI. The CDR3: CASSEVQGETQYF. CDR3 coding DNA: TGTGCCAGCAGTGAAGTCCAAGGAGAGACCCAGTACTTC.

The genes are TRBV27 and TRBJ2-1; no reliable D call. Germline CDR1 is MNHEY and CDR2 is SMNVEV (reference sequence). The CDR3 spans 13 residues. The V end lost 4 bases, the J end lost 9 bases, and 13 bases lay between the germline ends. The CDR3 region is CASSYSPPREQFF. As DNA, the CDR3 is TGTGCCAGCAGTTATTCGCCCCCTCGTGAGCAGTTCTTC.

The chain is built from TRBV11-2 and TRBJ2-1; 8 positions agree with TRBD1. CDR1 and CDR2 from the germline V gene are SGHAT and FQNNGV. Trimming removed 1 base from V and 8 bases from J; junction bases left unmatched: 7. This CDR3 region has 15 residues. CDR3 sequence reads: CASSLAETGVYEQFF. The CDR3 bases are TGTGCCAGCAGCTTAGCAGAGACAGGGGTTTATGAGCAGTTCTTC.